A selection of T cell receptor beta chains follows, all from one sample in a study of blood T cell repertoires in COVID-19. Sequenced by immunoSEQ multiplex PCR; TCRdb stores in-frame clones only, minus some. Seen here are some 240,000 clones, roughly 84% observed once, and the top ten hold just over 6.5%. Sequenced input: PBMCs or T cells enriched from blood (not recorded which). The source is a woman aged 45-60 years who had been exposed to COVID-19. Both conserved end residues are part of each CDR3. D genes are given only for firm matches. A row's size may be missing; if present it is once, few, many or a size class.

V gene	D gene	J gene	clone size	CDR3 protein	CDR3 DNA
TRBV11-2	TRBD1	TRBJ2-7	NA	CASSKPGQGGAEQYF	TGTGCCAGCAGCAAACCGGGACAGGGTGGCGCCGAGCAGTACTTC
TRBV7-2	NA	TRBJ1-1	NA	CASSLGQLPEAFF	TGTGCCAGCAGCTTAGGACAGCTCCCTGAAGCTTTCTTT
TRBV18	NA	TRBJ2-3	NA	CASSPAGTDTQYF	TGTGCCAGCTCACCGGCGGGCACAGATACGCAGTATTTT
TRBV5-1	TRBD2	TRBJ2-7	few	CASSLGAISGGYEQYF	TGCGCCAGCAGCTTGGGAGCGATTAGCGGGGGCTACGAGCAGTACTTC
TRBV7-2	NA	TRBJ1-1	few	CASSFRTATEAFF	TGTGCCAGCAGCTTTCGGACAGCTACTGAAGCTTTCTTT
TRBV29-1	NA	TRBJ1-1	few	CSAVVGRSPLEAFF	TGCAGCGCTGTGGTTGGCAGGTCACCGCTTGAAGCTTTCTTT
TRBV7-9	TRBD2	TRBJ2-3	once	CASSPARTSGPYTQYF	TGTGCCAGCAGCCCCGCCCGAACTAGCGGCCCTTATACGCAGTATTTT
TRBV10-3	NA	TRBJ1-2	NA	CAIAAGVGAYGYTF	TGTGCCATCGCAGCCGGGGTGGGGGCCTATGGCTACACCTTC
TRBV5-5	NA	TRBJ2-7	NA	CASSLSMGPYEQYF	TGTGCCAGCAGCTTGAGTATGGGGCCCTACGAGCAGTACTTC
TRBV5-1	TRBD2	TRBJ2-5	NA	CASSFSSGGQETQYF	TGCGCCAGCAGCTTTTCTAGCGGGGGCCAAGAGACCCAGTACTTC
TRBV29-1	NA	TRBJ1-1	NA	CSVEDWVGQKAFF	TGCAGCGTTGAAGATTGGGTTGGACAGAAAGCTTTCTTT
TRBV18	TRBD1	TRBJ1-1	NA	CASSLRGGTDNEAFF	TGTGCCAGCTCACTTCGGGGGGGGACAGATAATGAAGCTTTCTTT
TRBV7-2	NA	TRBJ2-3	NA	CASSLPPGGTDTQYF	TGTGCCAGCAGCTTACCCCCGGGGGGCACAGATACGCAGTATTTT
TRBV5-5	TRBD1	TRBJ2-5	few	CASRGQGAGETQYF	TGTGCCAGCAGGGGACAGGGGGCGGGAGAGACCCAGTACTTC
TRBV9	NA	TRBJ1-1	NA	CASSPQVAATSNTEAFF	TGTGCCAGCAGCCCACAAGTTGCGGCCACCTCGAACACTGAAGCTTTCTTT
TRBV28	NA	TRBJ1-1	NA	CASRDSPYTEAFF	TGTGCCAGCAGGGACAGCCCATACACTGAAGCTTTCTTT
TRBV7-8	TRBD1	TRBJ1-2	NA	CASSPDRGGGYTF	TGTGCCAGCAGCCCTGACAGGGGCGGTGGCTACACCTTC
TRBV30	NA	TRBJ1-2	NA	CAWSGDKGGYTF	TGTGCCTGGAGTGGGGACAAGGGTGGCTACACCTTC
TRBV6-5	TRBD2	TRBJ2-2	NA	CASSYGVGGDTGELFF	TGTGCCAGCAGTTACGGGGTCGGGGGGGACACCGGGGAGCTGTTTTTT
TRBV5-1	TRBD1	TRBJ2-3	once	CASSSPDRGFGPVSTDTQYF	TGCGCCAGCAGCTCCCCGGACAGGGGATTTGGGCCTGTGAGCACAGATACGCAGTATTTT
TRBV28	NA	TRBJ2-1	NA	CASAHPDSTYNEQFF	TGTGCCAGCGCCCACCCGGACAGCACCTACAATGAGCAGTTCTTC